Below, 13 T cell receptor beta chains from the same sample are listed, as sequenced in a study of regulatory T cells in long-lasting Graves disease. Documented time point: newly diagnosed GD, antithyroid drugs for less than 3 months. Generation of the TCR library employed RNA extracted from PBMCs. Relying on iRepertoire HTBI primers and Arm-PCR of CDR3 regions, the team built TCR beta libraries. TCRdb re-derived calls from the multiplex PCR reads in MiXCR, one entry per CDR3 protein. The table includes around 460,000 distinct CDR3 sequences, 12% to 15% detected once. These same records also appear under a second study, on T cells in Graves' hyperthyroidism and ophthalmopathy.

The input for sequencing was peripheral blood mononuclear cells (PBMCs), taken at new diagnosis, from a patient treated with antithyroid drugs. All receptors derive from a woman between 45 and 60 years old with Graves disease.

This clonotype was detected a few times. The V and J genes are TRBV5-1 and TRBJ1-3; D is unresolved. Germline V gene sequence: CDR1 SGHRS, CDR2 YFSETQ. Between the trimmed V and J ends, which lost 1 base and 2 bases, there was a span of 10 bases. This CDR3 is 15 amino acids long. The CDR3: CASSLIPGTGNTIYF. CDR3 DNA: TGCGCCAGCAGCTTGATTCCCGGGACTGGAAACACCATATATTTT.

The J gene is TRBJ2-5, the V gene TRBV7-6; D uncertain. The CDR3 contains 15 residues. Germline V gene lookup returns CDR1 SGHVS and CDR2 FNYEAQ. V lost 6 bases and J 1 base, leaving 15 bases between the germline ends. The CDR3 sequence: CASSQLVGSQETQYF. As DNA, the CDR3 is TGTGCCAGCAGTCAACTCGTGGGGTCCCAAGAGACCCAGTACTTC.

This clonotype was seen only a few times. The CDR3 sequence: CASSAAGGLRTEAFF. The CDR3 DNA reads as TGTGCCAGCAGTGCCGCAGGAGGGCTGAGGACTGAAGCTTTCTTT. This sequence joins TRBV2 and TRBJ1-1, with D hard to call. V shed 4 bases and J shed 5 bases, with 17 bases lying between them. Germline V gives CDR1 SNHLY, CDR2 FYNNEI. The CDR3 runs 15 residues.

There are a few counts of this clonotype. The chain has TRBV3-1 and TRBJ1-5; D ambiguous. The CDR3 has 16 amino acids. CDR1 is LGHDT, CDR2 YNNKEL, per germline (reference sequence). Trimming stripped 2 bases from V and 7 bases from J, with 18 bases between. CDR3 loop: CASSQTPPGVSQPQHF. CDR3 coding DNA: TGTGCCAGCAGCCAAACCCCTCCTGGGGTGAGCCAGCCCCAGCATTTT.

The table lists this clonotype with many counts. This chain connects TRBV12-3 or TRBV12-4 to TRBJ2-4; maybe TRBD1 (6 bases). The CDR3 extends over 15 amino acids. Trimming removed 6 bases from V and 1 base from J, with 13 bases in between. The CDR3 nucleotides read TGTGCCAGCAGAGAAGCAGGGGAGGCCAAAAACATTCAGTACTTC. As protein: CASREAGEAKNIQYF.

This clonotype was counted ten times or more. This chain links TRBV28 with TRBJ1-2, with 9 bases lining up with TRBD1. V lost 5 bases and J lost 6; bases outside the gene matches: 13. Germline-derived CDR1 and CDR2 are MDHEN and SYDVKM. This CDR3 is built from 16 residues. The DNA of the CDR3 is TGTGCCAGCAGTACCCCGGGACAGGGACTTGGGGATGGCTACACCTTC. It is translated as CASSTPGQGLGDGYTF.

V is TRBV30 and J is TRBJ2-5, with a weak D call TRBD1 (6 bases). CDR3 length: 12 residues. The germline V gene encodes CDR1 GTSNPN and CDR2 SVGIG (reference sequence). The V and J ends lost 3 bases and 5 bases respectively, with 10 bases between them. The CDR3 region has the DNA TGTGCCTGGAGATGGGGGCCGGAGACCCAGTACTTC. Translating it yields CAWRWGPETQYF.

Note on this clonotype: A much larger clone differs from this one at a single base, so this may be a read error. The chain uses TRBV5-8 and TRBJ1-2; D remains unclear. Trimming shortened V by 5 bases and J by 6 bases, and 8 bases separated the two germline ends. This CDR3 has 11 residues. CDR1 and CDR2 from the germline V gene are SGHTS and YDEGEE. CDR3 DNA: TGTGCCAGCAGTGAGAGGGATGGCTACACCTTC. This encodes CASSERDGYTF.

This clonotype was counted ten times or more. V is TRBV18 and J is TRBJ1-4; D is unresolved. Germline lookup yields CDR1 KGHSH and CDR2 LQKENI. The CDR3 loop spans 13 amino acids. The ends were cut back, 3 bases at V and 6 bases at J, with 8 bases in the middle. The CDR3 DNA reads as TGTGCCAGCTCACCGTATGACGATGAAAAACTGTTTTTT. The encoded protein is CASSPYDDEKLFF.

There are many counts of this clonotype. The chain joins TRBV28 to TRBJ2-3; tentatively, D is TRBD2 (5 bases). Looked up from germline, CDR1 is MDHEN and CDR2 is SYDVKM. Trimming cost V 6 bases and J 4 bases, with 11 bases left between them. This CDR3 is built from 13 residues. The CDR3 DNA reads as TGTGCCAGCAGCCATGGGGAGCCAGATACGCAGTATTTT. Its translation is CASSHGEPDTQYF.

In its sample, this clonotype was seen many times. The rearrangement joins TRBV6-1 to TRBJ2-7; perhaps TRBD2 as D (5 bases). In germline, CDR1 is MNHNS, CDR2 SASEGT. The CDR3 is 13 residues long. V was shortened by 8 bases and J by 4 bases, with 15 bases between the two germline ends. The CDR3 coding sequence is TGTGCCAGCCGGCCGGGGTTCAAGTACGAGCAGTACTTC. Protein sequence: CASRPGFKYEQYF.

This clonotype showed up just a few times. The rearrangement links TRBV6-1 to TRBJ2-3; possibly TRBD1 or TRBD2 for D (6 bases each). The length of the CDR3 is 15 residues. Trimming removed 3 bases at V and 3 bases at J, with 13 bases between. The germline CDR1 and CDR2 sequences are MNHNS and SASEGT. DNA of the CDR3: TGTGCCAGCAGTGATACGGGGGCTTGGACAGATACGCAGTATTTT. Translated: CASSDTGAWTDTQYF.

This clonotype was recorded many times. The rearrangement uses TRBV2 and TRBJ2-1; 11 bases fit TRBD2. The ends lost 4 bases at V and 11 bases at J; junction bases unmatched: 7. Germline V gene data show CDR1 as SNHLY and CDR2 as FYNNEI. This CDR3 contains 14 residues. The CDR3 DNA follows: TGTGCCAGCAGTGTTGAACTAGCGGGAGTTCAGCAGTTCTTC. It yields the protein CASSVELAGVQQFF.